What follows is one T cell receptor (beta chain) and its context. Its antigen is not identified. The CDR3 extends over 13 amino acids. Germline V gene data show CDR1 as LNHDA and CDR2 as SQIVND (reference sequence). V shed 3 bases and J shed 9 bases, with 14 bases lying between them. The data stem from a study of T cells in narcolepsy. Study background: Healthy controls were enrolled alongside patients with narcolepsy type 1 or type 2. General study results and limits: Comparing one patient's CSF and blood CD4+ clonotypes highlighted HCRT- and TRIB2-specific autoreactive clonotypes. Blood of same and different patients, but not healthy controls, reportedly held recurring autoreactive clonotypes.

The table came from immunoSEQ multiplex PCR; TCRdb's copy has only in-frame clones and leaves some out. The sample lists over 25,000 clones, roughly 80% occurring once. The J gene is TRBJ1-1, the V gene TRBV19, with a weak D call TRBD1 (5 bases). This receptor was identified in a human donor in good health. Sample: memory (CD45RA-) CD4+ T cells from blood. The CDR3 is CASSIEPGTKAFF. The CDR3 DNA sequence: TGTGCCAGTAGTATCGAGCCAGGGACCAAAGCTTTCTTT.